The present entry profiles one T cell receptor (beta chain) with its context. This specimen belongs to a study of T cells expressing NK-cell markers. CDR1 is SGHAT and CDR2 is FQNNGV in the germline V gene. The CDR3 runs 13 residues. TCRdb reprocessed the 5' RACE reads and stores each CDR3 protein as one record, lacking DNA. Its table records some 460,000 distinct CDR3 sequences. The sequenced sample consisted of blood T cells: a sorted CD56 or NKG2C T cell subset, CD4+ or CD8+ T cells, or bulk PBMC T cells (not recorded which). The V gene is TRBV11-2, the J gene TRBJ1-1. The sequence came from a woman aged 50 to 60 in good health. The CDR3 is CASSTKWNTEAFF.